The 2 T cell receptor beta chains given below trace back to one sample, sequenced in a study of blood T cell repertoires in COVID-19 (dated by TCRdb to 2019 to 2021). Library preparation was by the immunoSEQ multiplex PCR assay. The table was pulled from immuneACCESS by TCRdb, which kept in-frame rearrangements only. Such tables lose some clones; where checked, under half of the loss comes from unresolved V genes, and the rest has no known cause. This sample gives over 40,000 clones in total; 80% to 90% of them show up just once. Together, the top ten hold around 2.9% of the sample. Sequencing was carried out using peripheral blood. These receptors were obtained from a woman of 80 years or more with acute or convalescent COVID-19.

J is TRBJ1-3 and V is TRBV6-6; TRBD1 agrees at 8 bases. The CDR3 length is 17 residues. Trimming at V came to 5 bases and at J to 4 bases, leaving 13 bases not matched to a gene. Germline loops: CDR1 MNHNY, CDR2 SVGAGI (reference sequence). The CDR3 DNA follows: TGTGCCAGCAGTCCCCATGGACAGGGAGGTCTGGGAAACACCATATATTTT. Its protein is CASSPHGQGGLGNTIYF.

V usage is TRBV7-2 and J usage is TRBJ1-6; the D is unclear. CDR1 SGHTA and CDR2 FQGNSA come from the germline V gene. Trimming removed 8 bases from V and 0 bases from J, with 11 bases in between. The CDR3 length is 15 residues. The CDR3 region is CASHQGSSYNSPLHF. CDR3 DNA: TGTGCCAGCCACCAAGGGAGCTCCTATAATTCACCCCTCCACTTT.